A selection of T cell receptor beta chains follows, all from one sample in a study of molecular identifiers for immune sequencing clone quantification. MiXCR, applied by TCRdb to the PCR reads, yields one record per CDR3 protein. In the table there are 460,000 or so distinct CDR3 sequences, roughly 26% of which are singletons. Sequencing was performed on naive CD8+ T cells from blood, with Jurkat cell RNA spiked in. These receptors were obtained from a human donor in good health. Some libraries in this study had Jurkat cell RNA spiked in. Each CDR3 is given with its conserved first and last residue. The D gene is left open where the match is weak.

- | TRBJ2-3 | TRBV5-1 | CASSSPPGDTQYF
- | TRBJ2-1 | TRBV2 | CASSEDVRAYNEQFF
TRBD2 | TRBJ2-7 | TRBV5-1 | CASSLGAGEMYEQYF
- | TRBJ2-3 | TRBV4-3 | CASSQQPPGESTDTQYF
- | TRBJ1-1 | TRBV29-1 | CSVVRGTEAFF
- | TRBJ2-1 | TRBV28 | CASSAGLRHNERFF
- | TRBJ2-2 | TRBV30 | CAWDQGYTGELFF
- | TRBJ2-3 | TRBV30 | CAWSVGDTQYF
- | TRBJ2-3 | TRBV14 | CAHNHGSRPTDTQYF
- | TRBJ2-7 | TRBV4-3 | CASSQSRLGASYEQYF
TRBD1 | TRBJ2-7 | TRBV6-5 | CASSTGAGYEQYF
TRBD1 | TRBJ2-5 | TRBV20-1 | CSAKGTARGHRQETQYF
- | TRBJ1-1 | TRBV2 | CASSEDRSGNTEAFF
- | TRBJ1-2 | TRBV19 | CASSPPGPGGYGYTF
- | TRBJ2-2 | TRBV5-6 | CASSYPTGTVVGELFF
TRBD1 | TRBJ2-3 | TRBV5-8 | CASSVDGQAITDTQYF
TRBD1 | TRBJ1-1 | TRBV5-8 | CASSYEDREENTEAFF
TRBD2 | TRBJ2-3 | TRBV4-1 | CASRSQAGLSTDTQYF
TRBD2 | TRBJ2-1 | TRBV7-2 | CASSLASGGARGDEQFF
- | TRBJ1-1 | TRBV27 | CASSWGASNTEAFF
- | TRBJ2-1 | TRBV20-1 | CSARDLQGIAYNEQFF
- | TRBJ1-2 | TRBV18 | CASSGPDSQPGGYTF
- | TRBJ2-5 | TRBV7-9 | CASSRAGPWEPQYF
TRBD1 | TRBJ1-2 | TRBV2 | CASSELDRAGYGYTF
TRBD1 | TRBJ2-7 | TRBV7-9 | CASSPPAGQASYEQYF
- | TRBJ2-7 | TRBV4-1 | CASSQDSQAYKQYF
- | TRBJ2-3 | TRBV28 | CASSVRASKWTDTQYF
TRBD1 | TRBJ1-1 | TRBV6-2/TRBV6-3 | CASSYYPQGASNEAYF
- | TRBJ2-5 | TRBV6-2/TRBV6-3 | CASTAVKGLQETQYF
- | TRBJ1-5 | TRBV6-1 | CASIQPGQPQHF
- | TRBJ1-1 | TRBV30 | CAWSPPLGRVDTEAFF
TRBD1 | TRBJ2-5 | TRBV28 | CASRQGMAETQYF
TRBD2 | TRBJ2-7 | TRBV20-1 | CSARDLLAGVWEQYF
- | TRBJ1-3 | TRBV4-2 | CASSQEEGFGNTIYF
TRBD2 | TRBJ2-1 | TRBV7-9 | CASRIAGYSYNEQFF
TRBD1 | TRBJ2-7 | TRBV7-6 | CASKLGTGSSYEQYF
TRBD1 | TRBJ2-3 | TRBV6-1 | CASRETQGATDTQYF
- | TRBJ1-5 | TRBV19 | CASSISQLYQPQHF